The present entry profiles one T cell receptor (beta chain) with its context. Its antigen is as yet unknown. TCRdb independently ran MiXCR on the RT-PCR reads; one entry per CDR3 protein. The table includes roughly 710,000 distinct CDR3 sequences, around 13% detected once. The source of the sample is a study of response to subunit inactivated influenza vaccine. The germline CDR1 and CDR2 sequences are MNHEY and SVGEGT. The CDR3 totals 18 residues. V lost 5 bases and J lost 0, with 17 bases in between. The study's findings and limits: Seasonal influenza vaccination, on each occasion, was suggested by the authors to recruit few new T cells.

This sequence originates from a man aged 50-60 years who received an inactivated influenza vaccine. Source: PBMCs from blood, taken approximately 15 days before vaccination. The chain links TRBV6-2 or TRBV6-3 to TRBJ2-6; D is tentatively TRBD1 or TRBD2 (6 bases each). The CDR3, as DNA: TGTGCCAGCAGTCCGCCGGTAGGGGGGAGCTCTGGGGCCAACGTCCTGACTTTC. This codes for CASSPPVGGSSGANVLTF.